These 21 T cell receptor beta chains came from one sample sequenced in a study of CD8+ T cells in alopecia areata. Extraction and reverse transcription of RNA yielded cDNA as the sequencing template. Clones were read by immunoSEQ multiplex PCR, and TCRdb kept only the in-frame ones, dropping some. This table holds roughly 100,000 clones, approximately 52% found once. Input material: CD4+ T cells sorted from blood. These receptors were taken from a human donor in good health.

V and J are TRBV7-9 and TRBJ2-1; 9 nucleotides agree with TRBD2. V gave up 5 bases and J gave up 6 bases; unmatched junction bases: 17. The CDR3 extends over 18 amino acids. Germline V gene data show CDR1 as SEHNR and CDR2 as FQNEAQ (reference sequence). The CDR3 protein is CASSRGLAGAWRSNEQFF. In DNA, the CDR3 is TGTGCCAGCAGCCGCGGGTTAGCGGGGGCTTGGAGAAGCAATGAGCAGTTCTTC.

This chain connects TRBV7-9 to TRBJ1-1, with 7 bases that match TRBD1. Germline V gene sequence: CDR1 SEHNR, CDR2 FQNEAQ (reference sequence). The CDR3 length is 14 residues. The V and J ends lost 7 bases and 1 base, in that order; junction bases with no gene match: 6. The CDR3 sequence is CASTVDRRNTEAFF. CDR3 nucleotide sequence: TGTGCCAGCACCGTGGACAGGCGGAACACTGAAGCTTTCTTT.

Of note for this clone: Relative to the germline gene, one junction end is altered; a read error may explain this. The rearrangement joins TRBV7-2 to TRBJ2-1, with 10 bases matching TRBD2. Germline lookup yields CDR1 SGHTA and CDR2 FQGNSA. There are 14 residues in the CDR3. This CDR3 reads CASSPPLERGGYLF. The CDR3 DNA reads TGTGCCAGCAGCCCACCACTGGAGCGGGGGGGCTATCTCTTC.

CDR3 region: CASSFGTALGQETQYF. Written as DNA, the CDR3 is TGCGCCAGCAGCTTCGGGACAGCCCTAGGCCAAGAGACCCAGTACTTC. J is TRBJ2-5 and V is TRBV4-3, with TRBD1 matching over 7 bases. Germline V gene data show CDR1 as LGHNA and CDR2 as YSLEER. The CDR3 totals 16 residues. The ends lost 5 bases at V and 1 base at J; junction bases unmatched: 10.

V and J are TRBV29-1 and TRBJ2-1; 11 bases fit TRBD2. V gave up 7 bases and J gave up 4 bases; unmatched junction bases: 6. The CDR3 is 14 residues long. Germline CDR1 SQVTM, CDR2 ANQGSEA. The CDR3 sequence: CSGDRLAGYNEQFF. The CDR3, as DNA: TGCAGCGGGGACCGACTAGCGGGGTACAATGAGCAGTTCTTC.

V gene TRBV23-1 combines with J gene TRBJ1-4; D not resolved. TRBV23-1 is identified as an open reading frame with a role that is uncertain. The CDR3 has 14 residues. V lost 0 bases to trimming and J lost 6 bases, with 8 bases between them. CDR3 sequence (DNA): TGCGCCAGCAGTCAATCGGACCCGCATGAAAAACTGTTTTTT. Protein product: CASSQSDPHEKLFF.

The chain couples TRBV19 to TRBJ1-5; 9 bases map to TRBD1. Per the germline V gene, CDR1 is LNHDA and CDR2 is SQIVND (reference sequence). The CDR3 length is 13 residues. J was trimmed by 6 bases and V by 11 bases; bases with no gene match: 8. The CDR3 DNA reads TGTGCCTCCCGGGACAGGGCGCCTCAGCCCCAGCATTTT. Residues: CASRDRAPQPQHF. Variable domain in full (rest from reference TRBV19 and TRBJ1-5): DGGITQSPKYLFRKEGQNVTLSCEQNLNHDAMYWYRQDPGQGLRLIYYSQIVNDFQKGDIAEGYSVSREKKESFPLTVTSAQKNPTAFYLCASRDRAPQPQHFGDGTRLSIL.

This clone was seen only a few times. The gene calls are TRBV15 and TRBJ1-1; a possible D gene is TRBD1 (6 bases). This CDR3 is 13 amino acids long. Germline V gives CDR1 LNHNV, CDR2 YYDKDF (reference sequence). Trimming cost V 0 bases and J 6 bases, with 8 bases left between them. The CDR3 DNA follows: TGTGCCACCAGCAGAGACAGGGGAGCTGAAGCTTTCTTT. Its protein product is CATSRDRGAEAFF.

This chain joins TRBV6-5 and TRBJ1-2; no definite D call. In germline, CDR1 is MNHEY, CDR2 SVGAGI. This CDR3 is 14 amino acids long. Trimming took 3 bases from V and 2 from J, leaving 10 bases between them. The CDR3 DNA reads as TGTGCCAGCAGTTATGCGGTGGGAAACTATGGCTACACCTTC. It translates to CASSYAVGNYGYTF.

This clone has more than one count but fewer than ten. The CDR3 sequence is CASSEREDRAYLHF. The CDR3 DNA reads as TGTGCCAGCAGTGAAAGGGAAGACAGGGCTTATCTCCACTTT. The V gene is TRBV6-1, the J gene TRBJ1-6, with 7 nucleotides matching TRBD1. Germline loops: CDR1 MNHNS, CDR2 SASEGT. This CDR3 has 14 amino acids. J was trimmed by 16 bases and V by 2 bases; bases with no gene match: 11.

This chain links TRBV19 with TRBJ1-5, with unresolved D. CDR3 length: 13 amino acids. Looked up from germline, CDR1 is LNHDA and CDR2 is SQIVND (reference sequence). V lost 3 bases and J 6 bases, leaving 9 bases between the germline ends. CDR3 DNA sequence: TGTGCCAGTAGTATGTTGCCGGGTCAGCCCCAGCATTTT. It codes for CASSMLPGQPQHF. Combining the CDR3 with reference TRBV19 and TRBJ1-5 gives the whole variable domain DGGITQSPKYLFRKEGQNVTLSCEQNLNHDAMYWYRQDPGQGLRLIYYSQIVNDFQKGDIAEGYSVSREKKESFPLTVTSAQKNPTAFYLCASSMLPGQPQHFGDGTRLSIL.

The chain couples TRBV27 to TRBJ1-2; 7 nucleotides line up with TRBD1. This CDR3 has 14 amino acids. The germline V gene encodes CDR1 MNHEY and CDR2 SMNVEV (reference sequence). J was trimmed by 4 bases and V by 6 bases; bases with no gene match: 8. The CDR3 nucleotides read TGTGCCAGCAGCACAGACAGGGCGGGCTATGGCTACACCTTC. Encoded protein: CASSTDRAGYGYTF.

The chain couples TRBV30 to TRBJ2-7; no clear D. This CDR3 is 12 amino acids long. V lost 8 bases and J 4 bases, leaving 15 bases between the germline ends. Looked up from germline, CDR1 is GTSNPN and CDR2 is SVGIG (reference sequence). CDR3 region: CAPSWGGYEQYF. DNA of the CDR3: TGTGCCCCGAGTTGGGGTGGTTACGAGCAGTACTTC.

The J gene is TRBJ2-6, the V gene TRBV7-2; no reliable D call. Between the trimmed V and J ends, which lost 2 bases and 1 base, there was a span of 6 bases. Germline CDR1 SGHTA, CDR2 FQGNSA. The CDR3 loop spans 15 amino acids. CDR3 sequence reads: CASSLYGSGANVLTF. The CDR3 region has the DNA TGTGCCAGCAGCTTATATGGGTCTGGGGCCAACGTCCTGACTTTC. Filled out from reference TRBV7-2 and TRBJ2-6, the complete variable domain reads GAGVSQSPSNKVTEKGKDVELRCDPISGHTALYWYRQSLGQGLEFLIYFQGNSAPDKSGLPSDRFSAERTGGSVSTLTIQRTQQEDSAVYLCASSLYGSGANVLTFGAGSRLTVL.

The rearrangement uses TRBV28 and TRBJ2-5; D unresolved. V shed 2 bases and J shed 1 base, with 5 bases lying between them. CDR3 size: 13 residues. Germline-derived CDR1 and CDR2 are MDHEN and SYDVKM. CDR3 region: CASSLRIQETQYF. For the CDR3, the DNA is TGTGCCAGCAGTTTACGAATCCAAGAGACCCAGTACTTC.

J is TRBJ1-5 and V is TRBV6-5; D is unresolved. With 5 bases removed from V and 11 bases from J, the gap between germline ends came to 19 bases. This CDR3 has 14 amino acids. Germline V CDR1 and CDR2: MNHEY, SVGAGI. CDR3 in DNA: TGTGCCAGCAGTGGATGGGTGGGAGATATGTCCCAGCATTTT. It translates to CASSGWVGDMSQHF.

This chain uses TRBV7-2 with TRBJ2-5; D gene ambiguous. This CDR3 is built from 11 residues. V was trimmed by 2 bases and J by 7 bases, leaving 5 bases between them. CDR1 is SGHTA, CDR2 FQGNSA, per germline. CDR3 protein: CASSLSGTQYF. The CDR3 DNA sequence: TGTGCCAGCAGCTTATCTGGGACCCAGTACTTC. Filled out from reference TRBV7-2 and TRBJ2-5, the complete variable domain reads GAGVSQSPSNKVTEKGKDVELRCDPISGHTALYWYRQSLGQGLEFLIYFQGNSAPDKSGLPSDRFSAERTGGSVSTLTIQRTQQEDSAVYLCASSLSGTQYFGPGTRLLVL.

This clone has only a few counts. This CDR3 is CASSLFAGNYGYTF. DNA for the CDR3: TGCGCCAGCAGCTTGTTCGCAGGGAACTATGGCTACACCTTC. The chain uses TRBV5-1 and TRBJ1-2, with D perhaps matching TRBD1 (5 bases). V shed 1 base and J shed 2 bases, with 9 bases lying between them. This CDR3 spans 14 amino acids. Germline values: CDR1 SGHRS, CDR2 YFSETQ.

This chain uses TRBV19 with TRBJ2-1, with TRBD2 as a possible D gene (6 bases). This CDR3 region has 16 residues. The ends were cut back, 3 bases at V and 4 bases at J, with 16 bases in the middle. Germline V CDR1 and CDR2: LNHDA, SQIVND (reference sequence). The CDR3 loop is CASSITGRGPYNEQFF. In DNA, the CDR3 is TGTGCCAGTAGTATCACCGGGCGGGGCCCTTACAATGAGCAGTTCTTC. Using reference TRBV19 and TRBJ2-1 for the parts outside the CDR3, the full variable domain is DGGITQSPKYLFRKEGQNVTLSCEQNLNHDAMYWYRQDPGQGLRLIYYSQIVNDFQKGDIAEGYSVSREKKESFPLTVTSAQKNPTAFYLCASSITGRGPYNEQFFGPGTRLTVL.

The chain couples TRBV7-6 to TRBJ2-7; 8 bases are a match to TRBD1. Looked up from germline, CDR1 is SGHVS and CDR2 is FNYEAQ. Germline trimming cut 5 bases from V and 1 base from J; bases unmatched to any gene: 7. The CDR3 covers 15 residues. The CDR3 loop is CASSLQGDPSYEQYF. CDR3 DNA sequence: TGTGCCAGCAGCCTACAGGGGGACCCTTCCTACGAGCAGTACTTC.

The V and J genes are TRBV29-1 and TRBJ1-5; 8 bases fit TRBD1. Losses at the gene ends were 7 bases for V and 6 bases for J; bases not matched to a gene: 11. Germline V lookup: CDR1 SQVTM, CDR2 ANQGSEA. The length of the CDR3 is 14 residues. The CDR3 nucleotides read TGCAGCGCGGGGAGTGACAGGGGCGGTCAGCCCCAGCATTTT. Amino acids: CSAGSDRGGQPQHF.